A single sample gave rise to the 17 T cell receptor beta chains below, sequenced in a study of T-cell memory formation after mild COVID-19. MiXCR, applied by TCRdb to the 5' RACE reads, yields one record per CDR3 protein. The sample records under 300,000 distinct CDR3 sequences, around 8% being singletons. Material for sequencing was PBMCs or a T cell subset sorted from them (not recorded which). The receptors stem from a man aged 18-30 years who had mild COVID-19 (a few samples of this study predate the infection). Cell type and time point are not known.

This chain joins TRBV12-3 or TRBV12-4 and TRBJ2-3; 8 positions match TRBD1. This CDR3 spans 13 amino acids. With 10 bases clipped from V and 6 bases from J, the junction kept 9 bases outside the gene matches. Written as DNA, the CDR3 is TGTGCCACCGTACCGGGGACAGGCGATACGCAGTATTTT. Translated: CATVPGTGDTQYF.

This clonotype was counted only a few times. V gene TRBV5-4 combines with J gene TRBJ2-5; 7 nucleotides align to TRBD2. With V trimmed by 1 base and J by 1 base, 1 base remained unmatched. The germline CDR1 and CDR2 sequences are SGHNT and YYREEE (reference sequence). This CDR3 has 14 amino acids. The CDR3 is CASSLPSGQETQYF. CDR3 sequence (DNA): TGTGCCAGCAGCTTGCCTAGCGGCCAAGAGACCCAGTACTTC.

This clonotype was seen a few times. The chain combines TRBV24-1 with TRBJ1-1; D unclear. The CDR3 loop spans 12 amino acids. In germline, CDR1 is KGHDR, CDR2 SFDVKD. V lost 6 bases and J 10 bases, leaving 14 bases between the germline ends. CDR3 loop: CATSIQDDGAFF. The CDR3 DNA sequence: TGTGCCACCAGTATTCAGGACGACGGAGCTTTCTTT.

CDR3: CSAVGVTGELFF. CDR3 bases: TGCAGTGCTGTAGGGGTCACCGGGGAGCTGTTTTTT. V usage is TRBV20-1 and J usage is TRBJ2-2, with TRBD1 as a possible D gene (5 bases). Trimming left V 5 bases short and J 4 bases short, with 8 bases between. The CDR3 is 12 amino acids. Germline V gene sequence: CDR1 DFQATT, CDR2 SNEGSKA (reference sequence).

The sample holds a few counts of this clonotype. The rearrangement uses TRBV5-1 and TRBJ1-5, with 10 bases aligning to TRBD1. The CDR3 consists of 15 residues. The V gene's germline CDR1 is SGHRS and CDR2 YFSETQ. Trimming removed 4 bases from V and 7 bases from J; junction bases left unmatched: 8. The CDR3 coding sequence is TGCGCCAGCAGCCCGGACAGGGGGTCAGGACAGCCCCAGCATTTT. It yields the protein CASSPDRGSGQPQHF.

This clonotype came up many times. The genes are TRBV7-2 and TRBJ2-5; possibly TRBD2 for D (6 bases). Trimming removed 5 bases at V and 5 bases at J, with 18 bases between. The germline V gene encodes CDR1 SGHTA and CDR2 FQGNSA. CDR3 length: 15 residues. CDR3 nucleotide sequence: TGTGCCAGCAGCCAACAGCGGGCCCCCGAGGAGACCCAGTACTTC. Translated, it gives CASSQQRAPEETQYF.

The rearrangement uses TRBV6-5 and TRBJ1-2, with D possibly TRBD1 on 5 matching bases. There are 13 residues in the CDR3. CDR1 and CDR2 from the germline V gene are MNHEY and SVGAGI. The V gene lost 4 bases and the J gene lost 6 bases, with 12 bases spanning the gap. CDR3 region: CASSFRVVDGYTF. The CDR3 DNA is TGTGCCAGCAGTTTCAGGGTAGTGGATGGCTACACCTTC.

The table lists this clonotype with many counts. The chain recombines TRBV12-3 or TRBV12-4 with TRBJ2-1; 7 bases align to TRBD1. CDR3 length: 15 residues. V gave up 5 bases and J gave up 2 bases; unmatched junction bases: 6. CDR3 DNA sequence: TGTGCCAGCAGTCCCGACAGGGCGACCTACAATGAGCAGTTCTTC. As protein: CASSPDRATYNEQFF.

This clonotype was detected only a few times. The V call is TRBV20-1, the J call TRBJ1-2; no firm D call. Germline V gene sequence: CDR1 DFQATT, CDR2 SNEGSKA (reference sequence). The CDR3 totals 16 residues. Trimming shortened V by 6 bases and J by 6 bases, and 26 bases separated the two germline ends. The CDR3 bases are TGCAGTGCCCAGAAGGCACGCGCCATCATAAAGGATGGCTACACCTTC. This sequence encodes CSAQKARAIIKDGYTF.

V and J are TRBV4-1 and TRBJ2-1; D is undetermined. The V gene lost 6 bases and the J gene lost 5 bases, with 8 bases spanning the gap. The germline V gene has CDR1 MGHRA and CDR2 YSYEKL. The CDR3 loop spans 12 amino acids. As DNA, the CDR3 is TGCGCCAGCAGTCCCTACGACAATGAGCAGTTCTTC. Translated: CASSPYDNEQFF.

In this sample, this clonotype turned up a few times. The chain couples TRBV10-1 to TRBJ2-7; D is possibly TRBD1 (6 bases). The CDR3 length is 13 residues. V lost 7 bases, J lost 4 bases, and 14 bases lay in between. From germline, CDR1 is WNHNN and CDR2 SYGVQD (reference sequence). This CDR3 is CASNDRQGYEQYF. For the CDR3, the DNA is TGCGCCAGCAACGACAGGCAGGGATACGAGCAGTACTTC.

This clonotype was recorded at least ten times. Written as DNA, the CDR3 is TGTGCCAGCAGCTTGGGGGCTAGCACAGATACGCAGTATTTT. This codes for CASSLGASTDTQYF. V is TRBV5-6 and J is TRBJ2-3; D not resolved. CDR1 and CDR2 (germline): SGHDT, YYEEEE. V gave up 0 bases and J gave up 0 bases, with 5 bases separating them. The CDR3 is 14 amino acids.

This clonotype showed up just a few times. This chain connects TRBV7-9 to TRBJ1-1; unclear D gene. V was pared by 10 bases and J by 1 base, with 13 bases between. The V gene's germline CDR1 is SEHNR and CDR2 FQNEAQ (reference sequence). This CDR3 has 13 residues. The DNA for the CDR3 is TGTGCCACCTCCACCCGCCAGAACACTGAAGCTTTCTTT. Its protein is CATSTRQNTEAFF.

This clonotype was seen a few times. The DNA for the CDR3 is TGTGCCAGCAGCTTTCCAGTTGGTACAGGGTCTAACGAGCAGTACGTC. As protein: CASSFPVGTGSNEQYV. The chain has TRBV7-9 and TRBJ2-7; perhaps TRBD1 as D (6 bases). Looked up from germline, CDR1 is SEHNR and CDR2 is FQNEAQ (reference sequence). The CDR3 totals 16 residues. V was pared by 3 bases and J by 5 bases, with 20 bases between.

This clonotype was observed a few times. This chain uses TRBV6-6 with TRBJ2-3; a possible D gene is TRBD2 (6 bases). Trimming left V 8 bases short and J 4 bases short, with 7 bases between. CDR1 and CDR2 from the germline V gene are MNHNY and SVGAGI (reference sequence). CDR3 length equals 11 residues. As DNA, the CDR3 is TGTGCCAGCGGGGAGGCAGATACGCAGTATTTT. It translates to CASGEADTQYF.

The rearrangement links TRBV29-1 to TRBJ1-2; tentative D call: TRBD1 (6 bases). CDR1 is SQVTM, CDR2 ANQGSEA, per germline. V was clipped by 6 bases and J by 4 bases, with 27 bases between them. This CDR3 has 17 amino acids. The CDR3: CSVSPGQGLVWGYGYTF. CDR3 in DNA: TGCAGCGTCTCCCCCGGGCAGGGGCTCGTTTGGGGCTATGGCTACACCTTC.

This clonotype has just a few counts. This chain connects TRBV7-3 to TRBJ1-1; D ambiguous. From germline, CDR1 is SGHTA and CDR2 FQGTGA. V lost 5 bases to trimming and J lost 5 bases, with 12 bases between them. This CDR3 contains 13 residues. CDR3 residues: CASSLFAGTEAFF. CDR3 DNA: TGTGCCAGCAGCCTTTTTGCGGGAACTGAAGCTTTCTTT.